One and the same sample provided the 20 T cell receptor beta chains below, sequenced in a study of blood T cell repertoires in COVID-19. Measured with immunoSEQ multiplex PCR; TCRdb has only the in-frame clones, and not every one. Of some 120,000 clones listed, over 55% are singletons. The sample comprised peripheral blood. The receptor set was obtained from an older woman with acute or convalescent COVID-19.

The chain couples TRBV19 to TRBJ1-2; TRBD1 matches 7 bases. J was trimmed by 3 bases and V by 5 bases; bases with no gene match: 6. Germline V gene data show CDR1 as LNHDA and CDR2 as SQIVND (reference sequence). CDR3 length: 14 amino acids. As DNA, the CDR3 is TGTGCCAGTAGTGCTGGACAGGACCACTATGGCTACACCTTC. This codes for CASSAGQDHYGYTF.

The V call is TRBV5-1, the J call TRBJ1-6, with 7 nucleotides matching TRBD1. The CDR3 runs to 14 residues. Per the germline V gene, CDR1 is SGHRS and CDR2 is YFSETQ. V gave up 5 bases and J gave up 5 bases; unmatched junction bases: 4. CDR3 nucleotides: TGCGCCAGCAGTCCCGGACAGGATAATTCACCCCTCCACTTT. Translating gives CASSPGQDNSPLHF.

The chain employs TRBV7-2 and TRBJ1-2, with TRBD1 matching over 9 bases. This CDR3 region has 16 residues. Germline CDR1 reads SGHTA; CDR2 reads FQGNSA. V shed 1 base, J shed 3 bases, and the junction held 6 bases outside the gene matches. Written as DNA, the CDR3 is TGTGCCAGCAGCTTAGGGGGGACAGGGACTGACTATGGCTACACCTTC. It is translated as CASSLGGTGTDYGYTF.

A single count supports this clone. The chain is built from TRBV21-1 and TRBJ2-7; TRBD1, as called in the table, went unchecked against the DNA. TRBV21-1 is assigned pseudogene status. There are 15 residues in the CDR3. The CDR3 here is CASSPRGQEYYEQYF. CDR3 DNA: TGTGCCAGCAGCCCTAGAGGACAGGAATACTACGAGCAGTACTTC.

The V gene is TRBV7-2, the J gene TRBJ2-5; a possible D gene is TRBD2 (5 bases). Per the germline V gene, CDR1 is SGHTA and CDR2 is FQGNSA. This CDR3 region has 15 residues. V lost 4 bases and J 5 bases, leaving 17 bases between the germline ends. CDR3 residues: CASSSDNGELETQYF. CDR3 nucleotides: TGTGCCAGCAGCTCCGACAACGGGGAGCTCGAGACCCAGTACTTC.

The gene calls are TRBV9 and TRBJ2-7; D remains ambiguous. Trimming took 4 bases from V and 6 from J, leaving 14 bases between them. The length of the CDR3 is 13 residues. CDR1 is SGDLS and CDR2 is YYNGEE in the germline V gene. CDR3 DNA sequence: TGTGCCAGCAGCCCTCGATCCACGGGCGAGCAGTACTTC. Its protein is CASSPRSTGEQYF. Based on the CDR3 plus reference TRBV9 and TRBJ2-7, the full variable domain is DSGVTQTPKHLITATGQRVTLRCSPRSGDLSVYWYQQSLDQGLQFLIQYYNGEERAKGNILERFSAQQFPDLHSELNLSSLELGDSALYFCASSPRSTGEQYFGPGTRLTVT.

This chain uses TRBV15 with TRBJ1-6, with D unclear. CDR1 is LNHNV and CDR2 is YYDKDF in the germline V gene (reference sequence). V was shortened by 4 bases and J by 0 bases, with 13 bases between the two germline ends. The CDR3 length is 17 residues. The CDR3 DNA reads as TGTGCCACCAGCAAAAGAGAAAGCGGCTCCTATAATTCACCCCTCCACTTT. This encodes CATSKRESGSYNSPLHF.

The V gene is TRBV24-1, the J gene TRBJ1-3, with a weak D call TRBD1 (5 bases). This CDR3 region has 16 residues. Germline assignment: CDR1 KGHDR and CDR2 SFDVKD. The ends were cut back, 3 bases at V and 4 bases at J, with 15 bases in the middle. This chain's CDR3 is CATSDQATASGNTIYF. DNA of the CDR3: TGTGCCACCAGTGATCAAGCGACAGCCTCAGGAAACACCATATATTTT.

This chain connects TRBV5-1 to TRBJ1-4; 7 nucleotides align to TRBD1. The CDR3 extends over 13 amino acids. CDR1 is SGHRS, CDR2 YFSETQ, per germline. Losses at the gene ends were 9 bases for V and 4 bases for J; bases not matched to a gene: 6. The CDR3 DNA follows: TGCGCCACCTTACAGGGGATTAATGAAAAACTGTTTTTT. This codes for CATLQGINEKLFF. Based on the CDR3 plus reference TRBV5-1 and TRBJ1-4, the full variable domain is KAGVTQTPRYLIKTRGQQVTLSCSPISGHRSVSWYQQTPGQGLQFLFEYFSETQRNKGNFPGRFSGRQFSNSRSEMNVSTLELGDSALYLCATLQGINEKLFFGSGTQLSVL.

The chain carries TRBV3-1 (or the pseudogene TRBV3-2) and TRBJ2-3, with 10 bases aligning to TRBD1. Germline V lookup: CDR1 LGHDT, CDR2 YNNKEL (reference sequence). The CDR3 sequence is 16 residues long. The J segment lost 1 base and the V segment lost 4 bases, leaving 5 bases of the junction unmatched. The CDR3 reads CASSPQDRGGTDTQYF. CDR3 bases: TGTGCCAGCAGCCCACAGGACAGGGGGGGCACAGATACGCAGTATTTT.

The gene calls are TRBV5-1 and TRBJ1-4; D unresolved. CDR1 and CDR2 (germline): SGHRS, YFSETQ. The CDR3 has 14 residues. Between the trimmed V and J ends, which lost 5 bases and 3 bases, there was a span of 11 bases. The CDR3 DNA sequence: TGCGCCAGCAGGGAGGGCAGCCCTAATGAAAAACTGTTTTTT. The encoded protein is CASREGSPNEKLFF.

This sequence joins TRBV2 and TRBJ2-1; 10 bases are shared with TRBD2. This CDR3 contains 14 residues. Germline CDR1 SNHLY, CDR2 FYNNEI. V was clipped by 8 bases and J by 3 bases; unmatched bases: 4. The CDR3 here is CASGGLALYNEQFF. DNA of the CDR3: TGTGCCAGCGGGGGACTAGCGCTCTACAATGAGCAGTTCTTC.

This rearrangement joins TRBV4-1 to TRBJ1-5; TRBD1 aligns across 8 bases. The CDR3 is 15 amino acids. V lost 0 bases to trimming and J lost 6 bases; unmatched junction nucleotides: 4. The germline CDR1 and CDR2 sequences are MGHRA and YSYEKL. CDR3 nucleotide sequence: TGCGCCAGCAGCCAAGATTCAGGGGGCGGTCAGCCCCAGCATTTT. Translated: CASSQDSGGGQPQHF.

The V gene is TRBV30, the J gene TRBJ1-1; the D gene is possibly TRBD1 (5 bases). Germline V gene lookup returns CDR1 GTSNPN and CDR2 SVGIG (reference sequence). The CDR3 runs 13 residues. V was shortened by 3 bases and J by 5 bases, with 13 bases between the two germline ends. CDR3 region: CAWRKTGGTEAFF. In DNA form, the CDR3 reads TGTGCCTGGAGGAAGACGGGGGGTACTGAAGCTTTCTTT.

This chain connects TRBV7-9 to TRBJ1-1; the D is unclear. V was shortened by 5 bases and J by 8 bases, with 15 bases between the two germline ends. CDR1 and CDR2 (germline): SEHNR, FQNEAQ (reference sequence). The CDR3 loop spans 13 amino acids. The CDR3 reads CASSPPGEDEAFF. The DNA for the CDR3 is TGTGCCAGCAGCCCTCCTGGGGAGGACGAAGCTTTCTTT.

V usage is TRBV15 and J usage is TRBJ2-5, with 8 bases aligning to TRBD2. V trimming: 2 bases; J trimming: 4 bases; junction bases outside the gene matches: 3. The CDR3 loop spans 14 amino acids. Germline V lookup: CDR1 LNHNV, CDR2 YYDKDF (reference sequence). Here the CDR3 reads CATSRLAGGETQYF. The CDR3 DNA reads TGTGCCACCAGCAGACTAGCGGGCGGAGAGACCCAGTACTTC.

This chain joins TRBV7-9 and TRBJ2-7; a possible D gene is TRBD1 (6 bases). From germline, CDR1 is SEHNR and CDR2 FQNEAQ (reference sequence). V was shortened by 5 bases and J by 5 bases, with 16 bases between the two germline ends. This CDR3 has 14 amino acids. CDR3 coding DNA: TGTGCCAGCAGCCCTGCGGTGGGGGCCGACGAGCAGTACTTC. Protein product: CASSPAVGADEQYF.

The chain recombines TRBV28 with TRBJ2-1; D perhaps matches TRBD2 (5 bases). The CDR3 is 12 amino acids. Trimming took 6 bases from V and 8 from J, leaving 11 bases between them. CDR1 is MDHEN and CDR2 is SYDVKM in the germline V gene. The CDR3 reads CASSLLVHEQFF. CDR3 nucleotide sequence: TGTGCCAGCAGCCTACTAGTGCATGAGCAGTTCTTC.

V is TRBV4-3 and J is TRBJ2-1; 8 positions agree with TRBD1. V gave up 0 bases and J gave up 2 bases; unmatched junction bases: 3. This CDR3 has 16 amino acids. CDR1 is LGHNA and CDR2 is YSLEER in the germline V gene. The CDR3 protein is CASSQDQGAAYNEQFF. Written as DNA, the CDR3 is TGCGCCAGCAGCCAAGACCAGGGGGCAGCCTACAATGAGCAGTTCTTC.

J is TRBJ2-5 and V is TRBV2; 11 bases line up with TRBD2. Germline assignment: CDR1 SNHLY and CDR2 FYNNEI. Trimming cost V 4 bases and J 4 bases; bases outside gene matches: 5. The CDR3 length is 15 residues. CDR3 sequence: CASSGLAGSGETQYF. In DNA form, the CDR3 reads TGTGCCAGCAGTGGACTAGCGGGGTCGGGAGAGACCCAGTACTTC.